This T cell receptor beta chain was sequenced in a study of beta chain features in type 1 diabetes. Points from the study as a whole: Sequencing from cDNA could over-represent high-TCR-expressing cells. More deletions and fewer insertions at VDJ junctions were found in patients with type 1 diabetes. TCRB CDR3s were moderately but significantly shorter in Type 1 diabetes patients in all four CD4+ subsets.

The CDR3 length is 13 residues. Trimming shortened V by 7 bases and J by 6 bases, and 15 bases separated the two germline ends. CDR1 MGHDK and CDR2 SYGVNS come from the germline V gene. cDNA synthesis used the whole RNA isolate, giving expressed TCRB sequences. Samples of naive, central memory and regulatory T cells yielded a mean of about 3.8 million reads. Clones were sequenced by immunoSEQ multiplex PCR, and TCRdb holds only the in-frame ones, with some missing. The sample lists approximately 170,000 clones, roughly 60% occurring once. Notes on this clone: The antigen remains undetermined.

The sequenced material came from naive CD4+ T cells from blood. The clonotype originates from a man in his thirties or forties with type 1 diabetes. The chain links TRBV25-1 to TRBJ2-5; no clear D. The CDR3 sequence is CASKDEWVKTQYF. In DNA form, the CDR3 reads TGTGCCAGCAAAGATGAGTGGGTGAAGACCCAGTACTTC.